These 27 T cell receptor beta chains originate from one sample sequenced in a study of kidney transplant recipient with SARS-CoV-2 infection. TCRdb redid the calling of the reads with MiXCR, one entry per CDR3 protein. In the table there are roughly 250,000 distinct CDR3 sequences, under 35% of which are singletons. The input for sequencing was a blood sample, taken at baseline and on roughly day 120 from a kidney transplant recipient. The receptor source for this set is a young adult male patient who had COVID-19 and was a kidney transplant recipient. Part of the T cells may come from the graft donor.

This clonotype was counted at least ten times. The rearrangement joins TRBV10-1 to TRBJ1-2; D is perhaps TRBD1 (6 bases). There are 14 residues in the CDR3. V was clipped by 7 bases and J by 4 bases, with 16 bases between them. Germline-derived CDR1 and CDR2 are WNHNN and SYGVQD (reference sequence). CDR3 sequence reads: CASTEKGGVYGYTF. Here the CDR3 DNA reads TGCGCCAGCACCGAAAAAGGGGGAGTCTATGGCTACACCTTC.

This clonotype came up a few times. This chain joins TRBV20-1 and TRBJ1-5; 8 bases line up with TRBD1. Germline lookup yields CDR1 DFQATT and CDR2 SNEGSKA (reference sequence). The CDR3 is made up of 19 amino acids. V dropped 1 base and J dropped 0; count of bases not matched to a gene: 14. The CDR3 sequence: CSARVATGDADYSNQPQHF. CDR3 nucleotide sequence: TGCAGTGCTAGAGTCGCGACAGGGGACGCCGATTATAGCAATCAGCCCCAGCATTTT.

As regards this clonotype: This may stem from a read error, because a much larger clone lies one nucleotide away. The V and J genes are TRBV7-8 and TRBJ1-1; D may be TRBD1 (6 bases). Deletions cut 3 bases from V and 4 bases from J, with 9 bases between. This CDR3 has 13 amino acids. Germline V gene lookup returns CDR1 SGHVS and CDR2 FQNEAQ. The CDR3 loop is CASSFAGATEAFF. The CDR3 coding sequence is TGTGCCAGCAGCTTCGCAGGGGCCACTGAAGCTTTCTTT.

This clonotype has a count of ten or more. The chain couples TRBV6-5 to TRBJ1-2, with D uncertain. Per germline, CDR1 MNHEY and CDR2 SVGAGI. The CDR3 has 17 residues. V was clipped by 4 bases and J by 4 bases, with 22 bases between them. CDR3 in amino acids: CASSCQLSMRKTYGYTF. The DNA for the CDR3 is TGTGCCAGCAGTTGTCAGCTCTCTATGCGAAAGACCTATGGCTACACCTTC.

This clonotype was seen ten or more times. The rearrangement joins TRBV12-5 to TRBJ1-2; D might be TRBD1 (5 bases). The V end was cut by 4 bases, the J end by 4 bases, with 22 bases between. The CDR3 runs to 17 residues. Germline V CDR1 and CDR2: LGHNT, FRNRAP. The CDR3 DNA follows: TGTGCTAGTGGTTGTCTTAATTTGCAGGGAAAGACCTATGGCTACACCTTC. This translates into CASGCLNLQGKTYGYTF.

This clonotype was seen ten or more times. CDR3 loop: CASRLNTGLAGTGELFF. In DNA form, the CDR3 reads TGTGCCAGCAGACTGAATACGGGACTAGCGGGAACCGGGGAGCTGTTTTTT. The V and J genes are TRBV28 and TRBJ2-2, with 13 positions matching TRBD2. Germline CDR1 reads MDHEN; CDR2 reads SYDVKM. CDR3 length equals 17 residues. J was trimmed by 5 bases and V by 6 bases; bases with no gene match: 9. The variable domain in full, with the rest retrieved from reference TRBV28 and TRBJ2-2, is DVKVTQSSRYLVKRTGEKVFLECVQDMDHENMFWYRQDPGLGLRLIYFSYDVKMKEKGDIPEGYSVSREKKERFSLILESASTNQTSMYLCASRLNTGLAGTGELFFGEGSRLTVL.

Details on this clonotype: A much bigger clone sits one base away, suggesting this may be a read error. V usage is TRBV19 and J usage is TRBJ1-1; D perhaps matches TRBD1 (5 bases). The CDR3 extends over 15 amino acids. Germline V CDR1 and CDR2: LNHDA, SQIVND (reference sequence). The CDR3 protein is CASSIGGFMNTEVFF. The CDR3 nucleotides read TGTGCCAGTAGTATAGGGGGGTTCATGAACACTGAAGTTTTCTTT. Together with reference TRBV19 and TRBJ1-1, the CDR3 gives the full variable domain: DGGITQSPKYLFRKEGQNVTLSCEQNLNHDAMYWYRQDPGQGLRLIYYSQIVNDFQKGDIAEGYSVSREKKESFPLTVTSAQKNPTAFYLCASSIGGFMNTEVFFGQGTRLTVV.

This clonotype was found many times. The chain has TRBV6-1 and TRBJ2-3; TRBD2 matches at 11 bases. Germline V gene sequence: CDR1 MNHNS, CDR2 SASEGT. J was trimmed by 6 bases and V by 1 base; bases with no gene match: 3. The CDR3 runs 15 residues. The CDR3 is CASSEVTSGSDTQYF. CDR3 DNA sequence: TGTGCCAGCAGTGAAGTCACTAGCGGGAGCGATACGCAGTATTTT.

V gene TRBV7-2 combines with J gene TRBJ1-2; no clear D gene. CDR3 length: 17 amino acids. Germline V gene data show CDR1 as SGHTA and CDR2 as FQGNSA. V was cut by 5 bases and J by 4 bases, with 23 bases left in between. CDR3 loop: CASSLSVRDGKTYGYTF. CDR3 bases: TGTGCCAGCAGCCTGTCGGTCAGAGACGGAAAGACCTATGGCTACACCTTC.

Comments on this clonotype: A read error may be the cause here, since a much bigger clone is one base away. This chain joins TRBV20-1 and TRBJ1-2; D is possibly TRBD1 (5 bases). Germline CDR1 is DFQATT and CDR2 is SNEGSKA (reference sequence). CDR3 length equals 12 residues. This CDR3 is CGAPPRGDGYTF. CDR3 in DNA: TGCGGTGCCCCCCCGCGGGGGGATGGCTACACCTTC.

The J gene is TRBJ1-2, the V gene TRBV12-5, with unresolved D. CDR3 length: 17 amino acids. Germline CDR1 LGHNT, CDR2 FRNRAP. Trimming removed 5 bases at V and 4 bases at J, with 23 bases between. This CDR3 reads CASGERILRGKTYGYTF. The CDR3 nucleotides are TGTGCTAGTGGTGAAAGGATTTTGCGGGGAAAGACCTATGGCTACACCTTC.

With regard to this clonotype: A much larger clone differs by one base, so this may be a read error. The V gene is TRBV14, the J gene TRBJ1-2, with 7 nucleotides matching TRBD1. CDR1 and CDR2 from the germline V gene are SGHDN and FVKESK. The CDR3 has 13 amino acids. CDR3 amino acids: CAGSQSQGIGYTF. The CDR3, as DNA: TGTGCCGGCAGCCAGTCACAGGGGATCGGCTACACCTTC.

This clonotype was seen at least ten times. The CDR3: CASSPLALTDTQYF. In DNA, the CDR3 is TGTGCCAGCAGCCCTCTAGCGTTAACAGATACGCAGTATTTT. The chain recombines TRBV12-3 or TRBV12-4 with TRBJ2-3; TRBD2 is a possible D gene (6 bases). V was cut by 6 bases and J by 3 bases, with 13 bases left in between. The CDR3 loop spans 14 amino acids.

This clonotype appeared many times. V is TRBV7-9 and J is TRBJ2-7; 7 bases are shared with TRBD2. With V trimmed by 5 bases and J by 2 bases, 15 bases remained unmatched. This CDR3 region has 17 residues. Germline values: CDR1 SEHNR, CDR2 FQNEAQ (reference sequence). Written as DNA, the CDR3 is TGTGCCAGCAGCCGGGGAGGAAGCGGGACGGCCGCCTACGAGCAGTACTTC. Its protein product is CASSRGGSGTAAYEQYF. The whole variable domain, filled in from reference TRBV7-9 and TRBJ2-7, reads DTGVSQNPRHKITKRGQNVTFRCDPISEHNRLYWYRQTLGQGPEFLTYFQNEAQLEKSRLLSDRFSAERPKGSFSTLEIQRTEQGDSAMYLCASSRGGSGTAAYEQYFGPGTRLTVT.

This clonotype was recorded at least ten times. The V gene is TRBV7-8, the J gene TRBJ2-1; TRBD1 matches 8 bases. CDR1 is SGHVS and CDR2 is FQNEAQ in the germline V gene. The CDR3 covers 14 residues. The junction had 7 bases not matched to a gene; V was cut back by 8 bases and J by 4 bases. The CDR3, as DNA: TGTGCCAGCGGCGACCGACAGGGGTACAATGAGCAGTTCTTC. Translating gives CASGDRQGYNEQFF. Supplemented by reference TRBV7-8 and TRBJ2-1, the full variable domain reads GAGVSQSPRYKVAKRGQDVALRCDPISGHVSLFWYQQALGQGPEFLTYFQNEAQLDKSGLPSDRFFAERPEGSVSTLKIQRTQQEDSAVYLCASGDRQGYNEQFFGPGTRLTVL.

Only a few counts were recorded for this clonotype. V is TRBV9 and J is TRBJ2-3; a possible D gene is TRBD2 (6 bases). The CDR3 loop spans 15 amino acids. CDR1 is SGDLS, CDR2 YYNGEE, per germline. V was trimmed by 0 bases and J by 5 bases, leaving 13 bases between them. CDR3 amino acids: CASSVAGVGIDTQYF. The CDR3 DNA reads as TGTGCCAGCAGCGTAGCGGGAGTAGGGATAGATACGCAGTATTTT.

Details on this clonotype: One base away lies a much larger clone, so this may be a sequencing read error. The rearrangement links TRBV7-8 to TRBJ1-5; maybe TRBD1 (6 bases). The CDR3 is made up of 16 amino acids. The germline V gene has CDR1 SGHVS and CDR2 FQNEAQ. V was cut by 7 bases and J by 5 bases, with 21 bases left in between. The CDR3 DNA is TGTGCCAGCAATCCCAGTTTTCTTAGGGGGTATCAGCCCCAGCATTTT. Translated, it gives CASNPSFLRGYQPQHF.

This clonotype was found a few times. The chain combines TRBV14 with TRBJ2-3; 8 bases are shared with TRBD1. Per the germline V gene, CDR1 is SGHDN and CDR2 is FVKESK. The CDR3 is made up of 14 amino acids. Unmatched junction bases numbered 7, after V lost 5 bases and J lost 6 bases. The chain's CDR3 is CASSFITGGDTQYF. As DNA, the CDR3 is TGTGCCAGCAGCTTTATTACAGGGGGGGATACGCAGTATTTT.

This clonotype was observed a handful of times. J is TRBJ2-4 and V is TRBV11-1; 7 nucleotides line up with TRBD1. V was clipped by 1 base and J by 5 bases; unmatched bases: 5. The CDR3 spans 15 residues. Germline V gives CDR1 SGHAT, CDR2 FQDESV (reference sequence). The CDR3 sequence is CASSLDAGTENIQYF. The CDR3 DNA reads TGTGCCAGCAGCTTAGACGCCGGGACAGAAAACATTCAGTACTTC.

Regarding this clonotype: This is likely an artifact of a read error, given a far larger clone one base away. The CDR3 loop is CASSYRRSPLYSRGYTF. As DNA, the CDR3 is TGTGCCAGCAGTTACCGGAGGTCCCCCCTCTATTCTCGCGGCTACACCTTC. The chain is built from TRBV6-8 and TRBJ1-2; D uncertain. The length of the CDR3 is 17 residues. From germline, CDR1 is MNHGY and CDR2 SAAAGT. The germline V and J ends were trimmed by 2 bases and 8 bases, with 24 bases remaining between them.

This clonotype has a count of ten or more. The J gene is TRBJ1-1, the V gene TRBV15; D uncertain. Germline V CDR1 and CDR2: LNHNV, YYDKDF (reference sequence). The germline V and J ends were trimmed by 1 base and 5 bases, with 11 bases remaining between them. The CDR3 is 14 amino acids. Here the CDR3 reads CATSRVRGGTEAFF. CDR3 sequence (DNA): TGTGCCACCAGCAGAGTGCGGGGAGGGACTGAAGCTTTCTTT.

This clonotype was counted many times. V is TRBV25-1 and J is TRBJ1-2; D gene unclear. V was cut by 5 bases and J by 4 bases, with 23 bases left in between. The germline gives CDR1 MGHDK, CDR2 SYGVNS. CDR3 size: 17 residues. CDR3 nucleotides: TGTGCCAGCAGTCGGATGTCAGAACTGGGAAAGACCTATGGCTACACCTTC. Translation: CASSRMSELGKTYGYTF.

The chain employs TRBV20-1 and TRBJ2-1, with 11 bases fitting TRBD2. J gave up 5 bases and V 3 bases, and 9 bases lay outside the gene matches. This CDR3 spans 16 amino acids. Germline V gene data show CDR1 as DFQATT and CDR2 as SNEGSKA (reference sequence). This chain's CDR3 is CSASSGLAGFNNEQFF. The DNA for the CDR3 is TGCAGTGCTAGCTCCGGACTAGCGGGTTTCAACAATGAGCAGTTCTTC.

This clonotype was detected many times. The chain carries TRBV5-5 and TRBJ1-2; D might be TRBD1 (5 bases). The V gene lost 7 bases and the J gene lost 4 bases, with 23 bases spanning the gap. The CDR3 spans 16 residues. From germline, CDR1 is SGHKS and CDR2 YYEKEE (reference sequence). The CDR3 nucleotides are TGTGCCAGCGGGGCGCATGTCTCGCGAAAGACCTATGGCTACACCTTC. Translation: CASGAHVSRKTYGYTF.

As to this clonotype: With a much larger clone just one base away, this may be a read error. J is TRBJ1-6 and V is TRBV27; TRBD1 matches at 7 bases. The germline V gene encodes CDR1 MNHEY and CDR2 SMNVEV (reference sequence). This CDR3 has 17 residues. The DNA of the CDR3 is TGTGCCGGCAGTTTCGGGACAGAGCCTTCTCCATATTCACCCCTCCACTTT. It specifies CAGSFGTEPSPYSPLHF.

Regarding this clonotype: This clone may be a read error of a much larger clone one base away. This chain joins TRBV5-8 and TRBJ1-2; no definite D call. Germline assignment: CDR1 SGHTS and CDR2 YDEGEE. The CDR3 totals 16 residues. V was cut by 7 bases and J by 2 bases, with 21 bases left in between. The CDR3 coding sequence is TGTGCCAGCCCAGCGCGTCATCCACGAAAGAACTATGGCTACACCTTC. This codes for CASPARHPRKNYGYTF. The full variable domain, its missing parts supplied by reference TRBV5-8 and TRBJ1-2, is EAGVTQSPTHLIKTRGQQATLRCSPISGHTSVYWYQQALGLGLQFLLWYDEGEERNRGNFPPRFSGRQFPNYSSELNVNALELEDSALYLCASPARHPRKNYGYTFGSGTRLTVV.

This clonotype was seen ten or more times. The chain is built from TRBV5-5 and TRBJ2-7; 7 nucleotides align to TRBD1. Trimming took 2 bases from V and 1 from J; bases not matched to a gene: 6. The germline V gene has CDR1 SGHKS and CDR2 YYEKEE (reference sequence). The CDR3 extends over 15 amino acids. The CDR3 reads CASSLEQGPSYEQYF. In DNA form, the CDR3 reads TGTGCCAGCAGCTTAGAACAGGGGCCTTCCTACGAGCAGTACTTC.